This TCR beta chain was found in a study of cytomegalovirus exposure and HLA in healthy donors. The V gene lost 5 bases and the J gene lost 0 bases, with 5 bases spanning the gap. Per germline, CDR1 SGHNT and CDR2 YENEEA. The CDR3 runs 12 residues. PCR amplification relied on 60 Vbeta primers (plus 13 Jbeta primers). Generated by immunoSEQ multiplex PCR, the TCRdb table keeps only in-frame clones and is missing some. Of some 190,000 clones listed, just under 75% are singletons. J is TRBJ2-7 and V is TRBV11-3, with no clear D. The source material was PBMCs. This sequence originates from a man aged 30 to 45 in good health and CMV-seropositive. This CDR3 is CASSPNSYEQYF. As DNA, the CDR3 is TGTGCCAGCAGCCCTAACTCCTACGAGCAGTACTTC.